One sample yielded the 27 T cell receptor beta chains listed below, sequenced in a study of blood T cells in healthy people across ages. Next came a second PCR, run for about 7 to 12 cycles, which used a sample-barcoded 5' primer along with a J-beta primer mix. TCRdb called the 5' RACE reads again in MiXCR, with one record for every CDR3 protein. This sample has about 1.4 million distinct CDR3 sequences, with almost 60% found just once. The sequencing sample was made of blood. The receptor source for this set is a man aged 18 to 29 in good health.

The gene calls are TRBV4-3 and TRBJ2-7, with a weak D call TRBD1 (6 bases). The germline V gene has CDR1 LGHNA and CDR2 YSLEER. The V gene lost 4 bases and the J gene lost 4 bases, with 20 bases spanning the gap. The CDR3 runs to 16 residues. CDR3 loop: CASSPQTGHGTYEQYF. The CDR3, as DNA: TGCGCCAGCAGCCCCCAGACGGGACACGGAACGTACGAGCAGTACTTC.

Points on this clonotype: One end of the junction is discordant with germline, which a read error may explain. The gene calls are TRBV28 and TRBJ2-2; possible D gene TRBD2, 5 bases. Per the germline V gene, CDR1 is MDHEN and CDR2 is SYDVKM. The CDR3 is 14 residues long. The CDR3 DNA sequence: TGTGCCAGCAGTTTGTGGCAGAGTACCGGGGAGTTGTTTTTT. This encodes CASSLWQSTGELFF. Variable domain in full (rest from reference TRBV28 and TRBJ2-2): DVKVTQSSRYLVKRTGEKVFLECVQDMDHENMFWYRQDPGLGLRLIYFSYDVKMKEKGDIPEGYSVSREKKERFSLILESASTNQTSMYLCASSLWQSTGELFFGEGSRLTVL.

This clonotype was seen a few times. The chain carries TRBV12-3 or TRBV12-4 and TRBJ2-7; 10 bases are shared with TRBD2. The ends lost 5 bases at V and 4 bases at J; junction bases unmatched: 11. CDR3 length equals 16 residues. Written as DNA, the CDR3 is TGTGCCAGCAGTCCCTCTTTGCCTAGCGGGAGATACGAGCAGTACTTC. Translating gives CASSPSLPSGRYEQYF.

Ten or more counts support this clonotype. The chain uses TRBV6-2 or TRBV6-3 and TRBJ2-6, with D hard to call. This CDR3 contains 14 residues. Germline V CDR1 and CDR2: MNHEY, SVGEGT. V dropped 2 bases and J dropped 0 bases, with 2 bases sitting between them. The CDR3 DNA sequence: TGTGCCAGCAGTTACAGCTCTGGGGCCAACGTCCTGACTTTC. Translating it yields CASSYSSGANVLTF.

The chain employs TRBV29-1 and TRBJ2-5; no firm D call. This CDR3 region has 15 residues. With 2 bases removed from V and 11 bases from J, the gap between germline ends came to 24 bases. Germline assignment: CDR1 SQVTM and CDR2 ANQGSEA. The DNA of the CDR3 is TGCAGCGTTGAATCGTGGTCAAAGGTTGTGGATGAGCAGTACTTC. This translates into CSVESWSKVVDEQYF.

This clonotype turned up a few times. The CDR3 is CASSRVAGYTGELFF. DNA for the CDR3: TGTGCCAGCAGCCGGGTAGCGGGGTACACCGGGGAGCTGTTTTTT. The gene calls are TRBV7-2 and TRBJ2-2, with 8 bases identical to TRBD2. The CDR3 loop spans 15 amino acids. Trimming cost V 5 bases and J 3 bases; bases outside gene matches: 5. Germline V CDR1 and CDR2: SGHTA, FQGNSA.

CDR3 loop: CAIGVGEEYEQYF. The CDR3, as DNA: TGTGCCATCGGCGTGGGGGAGGAATACGAGCAGTACTTC. The gene calls are TRBV10-3 and TRBJ2-7; weak D call: TRBD2 (6 bases). CDR1 ENHRY and CDR2 SYGVKD come from the germline V gene. This CDR3 has 13 amino acids. The V gene lost 8 bases and the J gene lost 4 bases, with 15 bases spanning the gap.

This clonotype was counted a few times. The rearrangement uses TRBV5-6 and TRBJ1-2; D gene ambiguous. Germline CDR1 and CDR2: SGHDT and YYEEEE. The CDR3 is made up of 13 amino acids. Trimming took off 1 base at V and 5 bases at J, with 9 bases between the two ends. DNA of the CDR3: TGTGCCAGCAGCTTGCGGGCACAGTATGGCTACACCTTC. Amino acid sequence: CASSLRAQYGYTF.

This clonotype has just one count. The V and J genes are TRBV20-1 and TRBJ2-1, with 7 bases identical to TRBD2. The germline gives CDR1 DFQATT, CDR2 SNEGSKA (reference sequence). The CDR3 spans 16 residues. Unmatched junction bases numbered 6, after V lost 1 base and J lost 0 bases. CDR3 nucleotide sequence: TGCAGTGCTAGAGTCGGGCGGGAGTACTCCTACAATGAGCAGTTCTTC. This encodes CSARVGREYSYNEQFF.

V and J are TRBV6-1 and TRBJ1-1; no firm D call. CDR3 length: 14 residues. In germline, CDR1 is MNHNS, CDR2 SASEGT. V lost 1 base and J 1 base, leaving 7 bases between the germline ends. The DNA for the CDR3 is TGTGCCAGCAGTGAAGGACTGAGGAACACTGAAGCTTTCTTT. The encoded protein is CASSEGLRNTEAFF.

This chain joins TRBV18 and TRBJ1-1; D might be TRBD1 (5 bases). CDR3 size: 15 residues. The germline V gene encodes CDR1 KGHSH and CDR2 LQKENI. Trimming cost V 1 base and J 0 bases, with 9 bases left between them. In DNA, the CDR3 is TGTGCCAGCTCACCACGTGCAGGGTTGAACACTGAAGCTTTCTTT. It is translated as CASSPRAGLNTEAFF.

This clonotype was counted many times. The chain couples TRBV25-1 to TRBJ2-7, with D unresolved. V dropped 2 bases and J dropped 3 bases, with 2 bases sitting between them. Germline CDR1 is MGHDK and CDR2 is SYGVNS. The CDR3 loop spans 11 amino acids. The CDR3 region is CASSENYEQYF. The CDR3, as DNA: TGTGCCAGCAGTGAAAACTACGAGCAGTACTTC.

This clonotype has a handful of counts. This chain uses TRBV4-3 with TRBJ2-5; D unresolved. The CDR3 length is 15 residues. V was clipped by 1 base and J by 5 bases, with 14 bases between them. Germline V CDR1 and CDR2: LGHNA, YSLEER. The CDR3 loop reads CASSQANGPAETQYF. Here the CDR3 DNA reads TGCGCCAGCAGCCAAGCCAACGGACCTGCCGAGACCCAGTACTTC.

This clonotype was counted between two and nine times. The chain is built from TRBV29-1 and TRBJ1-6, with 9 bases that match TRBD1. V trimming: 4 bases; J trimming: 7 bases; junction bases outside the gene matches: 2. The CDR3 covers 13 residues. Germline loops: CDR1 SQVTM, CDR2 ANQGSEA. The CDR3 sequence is CSVGGQGNSPLHF. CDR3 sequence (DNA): TGCAGCGTTGGGGGACAGGGAAATTCACCCCTCCACTTT. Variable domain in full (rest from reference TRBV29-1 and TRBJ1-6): SAVISQKPSRDICQRGTSLTIQCQVDSQVTMMFWYRQQPGQSLTLIATANQGSEATYESGFVIDKFPISRPNLTFSTLTVSNMSPEDSSIYLCSVGGQGNSPLHFGNGTRLTVT.

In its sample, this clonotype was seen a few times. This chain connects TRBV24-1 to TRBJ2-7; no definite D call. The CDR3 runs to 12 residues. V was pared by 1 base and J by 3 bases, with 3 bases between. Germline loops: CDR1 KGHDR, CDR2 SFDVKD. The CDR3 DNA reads TGTGCCACCAGTGATTTCGGCTACGAGCAGTACTTC. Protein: CATSDFGYEQYF.

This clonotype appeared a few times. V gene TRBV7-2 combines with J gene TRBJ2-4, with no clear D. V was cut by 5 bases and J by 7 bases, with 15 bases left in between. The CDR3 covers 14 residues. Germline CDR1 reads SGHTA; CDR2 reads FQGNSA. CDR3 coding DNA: TGTGCCAGCAGCCACTTGGTCCTTGACAACATTCAGTACTTC. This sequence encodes CASSHLVLDNIQYF. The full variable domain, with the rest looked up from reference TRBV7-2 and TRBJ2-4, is GAGVSQSPSNKVTEKGKDVELRCDPISGHTALYWYRQSLGQGLEFLIYFQGNSAPDKSGLPSDRFSAERTGGSVSTLTIQRTQQEDSAVYLCASSHLVLDNIQYFGAGTRLSVL.

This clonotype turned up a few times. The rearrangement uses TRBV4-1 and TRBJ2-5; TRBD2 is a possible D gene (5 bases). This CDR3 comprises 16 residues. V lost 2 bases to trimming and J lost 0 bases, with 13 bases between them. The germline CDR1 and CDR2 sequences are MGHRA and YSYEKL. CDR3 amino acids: CASSQNTPGYQETQYF. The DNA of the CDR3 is TGCGCCAGCAGCCAAAATACCCCGGGGTACCAAGAGACCCAGTACTTC.

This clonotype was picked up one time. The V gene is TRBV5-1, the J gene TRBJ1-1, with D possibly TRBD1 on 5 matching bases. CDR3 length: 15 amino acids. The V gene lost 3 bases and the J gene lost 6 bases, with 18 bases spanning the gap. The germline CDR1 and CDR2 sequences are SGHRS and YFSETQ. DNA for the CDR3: TGCGCCAGCAGCTCTCTCGGGGGAGGGGACTCTGAAGCTTTCTTT. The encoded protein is CASSSLGGGDSEAFF.

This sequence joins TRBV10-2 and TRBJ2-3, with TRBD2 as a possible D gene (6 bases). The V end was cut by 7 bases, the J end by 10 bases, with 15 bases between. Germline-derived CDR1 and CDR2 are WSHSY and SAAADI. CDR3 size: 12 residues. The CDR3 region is CASTAEWEAQYF. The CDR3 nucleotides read TGCGCCAGCACCGCCGAATGGGAGGCGCAGTATTTT.

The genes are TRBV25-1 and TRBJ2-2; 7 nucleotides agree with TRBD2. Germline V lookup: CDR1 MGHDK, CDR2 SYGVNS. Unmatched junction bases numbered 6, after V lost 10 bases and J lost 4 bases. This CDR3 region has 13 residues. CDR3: CATTAGPTGELFF. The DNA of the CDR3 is TGTGCCACCACAGCGGGGCCCACCGGGGAGCTGTTTTTT.

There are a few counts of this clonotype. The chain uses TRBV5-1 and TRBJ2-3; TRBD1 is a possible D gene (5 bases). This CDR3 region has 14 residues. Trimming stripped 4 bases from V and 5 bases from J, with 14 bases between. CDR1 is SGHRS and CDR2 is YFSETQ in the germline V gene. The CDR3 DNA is TGCGCCAGCAGCGACAGACCGGGCGGAGATACGCAGTATTTT. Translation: CASSDRPGGDTQYF.

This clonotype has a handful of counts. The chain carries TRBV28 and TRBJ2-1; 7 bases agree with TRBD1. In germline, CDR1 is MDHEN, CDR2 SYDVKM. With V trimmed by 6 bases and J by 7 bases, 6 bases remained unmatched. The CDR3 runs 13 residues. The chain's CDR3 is CASSGTVGNEQFF. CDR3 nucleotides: TGTGCCAGCAGCGGGACAGTTGGGAATGAGCAGTTCTTC.

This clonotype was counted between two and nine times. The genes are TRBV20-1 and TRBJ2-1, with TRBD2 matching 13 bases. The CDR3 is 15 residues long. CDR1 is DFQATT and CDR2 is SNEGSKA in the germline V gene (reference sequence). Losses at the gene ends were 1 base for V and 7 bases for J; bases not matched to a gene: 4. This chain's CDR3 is CSARGRLAGGNEQFF. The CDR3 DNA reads TGCAGTGCTAGAGGTAGACTAGCGGGAGGTAATGAGCAGTTCTTC.

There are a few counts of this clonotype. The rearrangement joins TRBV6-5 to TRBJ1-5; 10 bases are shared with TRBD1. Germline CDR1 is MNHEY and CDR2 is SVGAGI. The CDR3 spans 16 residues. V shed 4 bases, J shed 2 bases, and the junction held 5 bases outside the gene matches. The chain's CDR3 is CASSSRQGAGNQPQHF. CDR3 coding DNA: TGTGCCAGCAGTTCTAGACAGGGGGCGGGCAATCAGCCCCAGCATTTT.

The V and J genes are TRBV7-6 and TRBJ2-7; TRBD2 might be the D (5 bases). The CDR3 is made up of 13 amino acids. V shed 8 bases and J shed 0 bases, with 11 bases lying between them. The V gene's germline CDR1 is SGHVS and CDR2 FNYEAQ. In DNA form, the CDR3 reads TGTGCCAGCGGAGGCACTAACTCCTACGAGCAGTACTTC. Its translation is CASGGTNSYEQYF.

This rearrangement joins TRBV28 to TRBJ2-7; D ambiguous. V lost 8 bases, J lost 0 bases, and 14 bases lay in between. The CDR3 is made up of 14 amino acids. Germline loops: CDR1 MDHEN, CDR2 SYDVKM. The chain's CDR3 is CASFRTSDSYEQYF. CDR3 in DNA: TGTGCCAGCTTTCGGACCTCCGACTCCTACGAGCAGTACTTC.

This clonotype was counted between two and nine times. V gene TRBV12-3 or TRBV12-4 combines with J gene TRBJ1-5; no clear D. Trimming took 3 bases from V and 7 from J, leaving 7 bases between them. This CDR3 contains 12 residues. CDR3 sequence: CASSLSRQPQHF. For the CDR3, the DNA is TGTGCCAGCAGTTTGTCACGACAGCCCCAGCATTTT.